These T cell receptor beta chains were read from a single sample in a study of shared clonotypes between healthy human individuals. Profiling relied on immunoSEQ multiplex PCR, and the TCRdb table lists in-frame clones only, not all of them. The sample yields approximately 100,000 clones, just over 65% seen once. Source material: memory CD8+ T cells sorted from blood. Receptors were obtained from a woman in her 30s in good health. Each CDR3 is given with its conserved first and last residue. A D gene is named only where the DNA matches it firmly. The size entry is marked missing in some rows and otherwise reads once, few, many or a size class.

>TRBV29-1|TRBJ1-2|-|-
TGCAGCGTTGGGCCCCTGGCAGAGCCTAACTATGGCTACACCTTC
CSVGPLAEPNYGYTF
>TRBV14|TRBJ2-1|few|-
TGTGCCAGCAGCCAAGTTGCGCGGGCGCTTAGAGATGAGCAGTTCTTC
CASSQVARALRDEQFF
>TRBV29-1|TRBJ2-7|-|-
TGCAGCGTTGAGGACACTGCCTACGAGCAGTACTTC
CSVEDTAYEQYF
>TRBV5-1|TRBJ2-3|-|TRBD2
TGCGCCAGCTCCGGGGCGGGAGTAGCAGATACGCAGTATTTT
CASSGAGVADTQYF
>TRBV28|TRBJ1-2|-|TRBD1
TGTGCCAGCACGAAGACCGGGACAGGAACCAACTATGGCTACACCTTC
CASTKTGTGTNYGYTF
>TRBV6-5|TRBJ2-1|-|-
TGTGCCACGGGACAAAGGAGCTCCTACAATGAGCAGTTCTTC
CATGQRSSYNEQFF
>TRBV2|TRBJ2-7|-|TRBD2
TGTGCCAGCAGTGAAGAGGGACTAGCGGGGGCCTCCTACGAGCAGTACTTC
CASSEEGLAGASYEQYF
>TRBV7-2|TRBJ2-3|-|TRBD2
TGTGCCAGCAGCTTACCCGGGAGGAGGGATACGCAGTATTTT
CASSLPGRRDTQYF
>TRBV10-3|TRBJ2-5|few|TRBD2
TGTGCCATCAGTGAGTCGGTTCTCGGGGGGGAAGAGACCCAGTACTTC
CAISESVLGGEETQYF
>TRBV7-2|TRBJ2-5|-|TRBD2
TGTGCCAGCAGCTTAGGAGTTATAGCGGGAGGGGGGGAGACCCAGTACTTC
CASSLGVIAGGGETQYF
>TRBV5-4|TRBJ2-7|-|TRBD1
TGTGCCAGCAGTCCAGATTCCGGGACAGGGAGATACGAGCAGTACTTC
CASSPDSGTGRYEQYF
>TRBV7-8|TRBJ2-2|once|-
TGTGCCAGCGCCTTCCCTGGAGCGATCGGGGAGCTGTTTTTT
CASAFPGAIGELFF
>TRBV6-5|TRBJ1-2|few|TRBD1
TGTGCCAGCAGCAGACAGGGGAAGAGTGGCTACACCTTC
CASSRQGKSGYTF
>TRBV27|TRBJ2-1|-|-
TGTGCCAGCAGTTTAGGGGGGCTGGGTGAGCAGTTCTTC
CASSLGGLGEQFF
>TRBV7-2|TRBJ1-1|-|-
TGTGCCAGCAGCTTAACGATCTTAACATCCGAAGCTTTCTTT
CASSLTILTSEAFF
>TRBV4-2|TRBJ2-1|few|-
TGTGCCAGCAGCCAAGGCGGGATACGGGAAGGGCATGAGCAGTTCTTC
CASSQGGIREGHEQFF
>TRBV7-9|TRBJ2-3|-|-
TGTGCCAGCAGCGCCAGCGGGTCTTTGACAGATACGCAGTATTTT
CASSASGSLTDTQYF
>TRBV28|TRBJ1-1|-|-
TGTGCCAGCAGCTTCCCCGCCTCAATCCATGAAGCTTTCTTT
CASSFPASIHEAFF
>TRBV7-9|TRBJ1-1|-|-
TGTGCCAGCAGCGCTCCGGGAGAGATGTCGGCTGAAGCTTTCTTT
CASSAPGEMSAEAFF
>TRBV2|TRBJ2-7|-|TRBD2
TGTGCCAGCAGCGGGGGACTAGCGATCTACGAGCAGTACTTC
CASSGGLAIYEQYF
>TRBV9|TRBJ1-1|many|-
TGTGCCAGCAGCGTAGCTCCAGGGCAAGCCACTGAAGCTTTCTTT
CASSVAPGQATEAFF
>TRBV19|TRBJ2-6|-|-
TGTGCCAGTAGTATTGACGGCCTTGATGGGGCCAACGTCCTGACTTTC
CASSIDGLDGANVLTF
>TRBV5-3|TRBJ2-7|-|-
TGTGCCAGAAAGGAACTCCCAGGGTCCCACTACGAGCAGTACTTC
CARKELPGSHYEQYF
>TRBV19|TRBJ2-3|once|TRBD2
TGTGCCAGTAGTAAATGGACTAGCGGGAGGACAGATACGCAGTATTTT
CASSKWTSGRTDTQYF
>TRBV28|TRBJ1-4|-|-
TGTGCCAGCAATGTAGACACCTCTAATGAAAAACTGTTTTTT
CASNVDTSNEKLFF